This TCR beta chain is from a study of cytomegalovirus exposure and HLA in healthy donors. Researchers ran the PCR with 60 Vbeta and 13 Jbeta primers. Assay used: immunoSEQ multiplex PCR; TCRdb lists only in-frame clones, some missing. Here the sample spans 100,000 to 150,000 clones, about four fifths being singletons. CDR1 is SQVTM, CDR2 ANQGSEA, per germline. The CDR3 runs to 12 residues. Trimming shortened V by 1 base and J by 7 bases, and 10 bases separated the two germline ends. This TCR was recovered from a woman between 35 and 50 years old in good health and CMV-seropositive. The sequenced material came from PBMCs. The chain couples TRBV29-1 to TRBJ1-2, with D hard to call. For the CDR3, the DNA is TGCAGCGTTGAAGCCCAGAGGTTTGGCTACACCTTC. Amino acids: CSVEAQRFGYTF.